The clone carrying this T cell receptor beta chain was detected only a few times. The antigen is undetermined. Investigators prepared the TCR beta libraries by applying iRepertoire HTBI primers and Arm-PCR of CDR3 regions. One entry per CDR3 protein, called by TCRdb with MiXCR from the multiplex PCR reads. The sample includes 450,000 to 500,000 distinct CDR3 sequences, around 15% of them seen just once. The record originates from a study of regulatory T cells in long-lasting Graves disease. Specified time point: newly diagnosed GD, antithyroid drugs for less than 3 months. The authors made the TCR library using RNA they extracted from PBMCs. Germline values: CDR1 MNHEY, CDR2 SMNVEV (reference sequence). Between the trimmed V and J ends, which lost 2 bases and 5 bases, there was a span of 11 bases. This CDR3 spans 14 amino acids. Study outcomes and limitations: The researchers studied only peripheral blood, not thyroid tissue.

These data were also filed under a second study, of T cells in Graves' hyperthyroidism and ophthalmopathy.

Sample: peripheral blood mononuclear cells (PBMCs), taken at new diagnosis, from a patient treated with antithyroid drugs. The chain has TRBV27 and TRBJ2-3; D gene ambiguous. This clonotype was sampled from a man aged 40-49 years with Graves disease. CDR3: CASSLVRLRDTQYF. CDR3 DNA sequence: TGTGCCAGCAGTTTAGTGAGACTTCGAGATACGCAGTATTTT.